This TCR beta chain was captured in a study of CD8 T cells in ankylosing spondylitis. About this clonotype itself: No antigen is known for it.

Via MiXCR, TCRdb re-called the 5' RACE reads, giving one row per CDR3 protein. This sample has 390,000 or so distinct CDR3 sequences, with around 20% found just once. Study results and limitations: What appeared characteristic of ankylosing spondylitis blood was a TCR beta motif of eight highly homologous variants. Earlier literature documents some of the motif variants in reactive arthritis synovial fluid and blood.

This CDR3 contains 15 residues. Trimming took 6 bases from V and 3 from J, leaving 15 bases between them. The sample consisted of blood, either unsorted or a sorted T cell fraction (not recorded which). The chain recombines TRBV12-3 or TRBV12-4 with TRBJ2-1; weak D call: TRBD2 (6 bases). The clonotype comes from a male donor with ankylosing spondylitis. The CDR3 DNA reads TGTGCCAGCAGACGTCTATGGGGGGTCTACAATGAGCAGTTCTTC. Translation: CASRRLWGVYNEQFF.